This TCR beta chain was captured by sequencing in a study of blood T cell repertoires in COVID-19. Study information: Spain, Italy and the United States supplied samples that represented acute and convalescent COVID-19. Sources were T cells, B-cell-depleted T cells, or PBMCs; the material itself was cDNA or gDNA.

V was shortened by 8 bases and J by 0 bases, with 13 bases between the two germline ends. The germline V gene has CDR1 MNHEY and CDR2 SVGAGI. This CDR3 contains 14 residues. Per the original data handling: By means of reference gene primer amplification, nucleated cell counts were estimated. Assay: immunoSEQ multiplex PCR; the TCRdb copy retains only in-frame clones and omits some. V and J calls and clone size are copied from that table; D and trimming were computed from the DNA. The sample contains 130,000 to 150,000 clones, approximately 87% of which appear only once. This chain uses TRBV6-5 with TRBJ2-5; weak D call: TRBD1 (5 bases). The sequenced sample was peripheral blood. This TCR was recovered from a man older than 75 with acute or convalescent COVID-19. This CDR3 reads CASESGMYQETQYF. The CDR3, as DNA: TGTGCCAGCGAGTCAGGGATGTACCAAGAGACCCAGTACTTC.